Following are 10 T cell receptor beta chains from one sample sequenced in a study of response to subunit inactivated influenza vaccine. TCRdb used MiXCR to reprocess the RT-PCR reads, holding one entry per CDR3 protein. The sample has approximately 700,000 distinct CDR3 sequences; around 14% are singletons. The sequencing used PBMCs from blood, collected 14 to 15 days before vaccination. All receptors derive from a man aged 45 to 65 who received an inactivated influenza vaccine.

A few counts support this clonotype. V usage is TRBV4-3 and J usage is TRBJ1-6, with D possibly matching TRBD1 (5 bases). The V end was cut by 1 base, the J end by 7 bases, with 11 bases between. From germline, CDR1 is LGHNA and CDR2 YSLEER. The CDR3 is 15 amino acids. For the CDR3, the DNA is TGCGCCAGCAGCCAAGCGGGGGACGGCAATTCACCCCTCCACTTT. Translated: CASSQAGDGNSPLHF.

The chain has TRBV30 and TRBJ1-6; the D gene is possibly TRBD1 (5 bases). Germline V lookup: CDR1 GTSNPN, CDR2 SVGIG (reference sequence). The CDR3 is made up of 12 amino acids. With 0 bases removed from V and 13 bases from J, the gap between germline ends came to 10 bases. CDR3 loop: CAWSVPGPPLHF. In DNA, the CDR3 is TGTGCCTGGAGTGTACCGGGGCCCCCCCTCCACTTT. Supplemented by reference TRBV30 and TRBJ1-6, the full variable domain reads SQTIHQWPATLVQPVGSPLSLECTVEGTSNPNLYWYRQAAGRGLQLLFYSVGIGQISSEVPQNLSASRPQDRQFILSSKKLLLSDSGFYLCAWSVPGPPLHFGNGTRLTVT.

This clonotype appeared a few times. CDR3 DNA sequence: TGCGCCAGCAGCCAATATGGCAGGGATACGCAGTATTTT. It translates to CASSQYGRDTQYF. The V gene is TRBV4-1, the J gene TRBJ2-3; D uncertain. This CDR3 is 13 amino acids long. Trimming took 2 bases from V and 6 from J, leaving 9 bases between them. The germline V gene has CDR1 MGHRA and CDR2 YSYEKL.

The chain links TRBV27 to TRBJ2-4; the D gene is possibly TRBD2 (5 bases). Between the trimmed V and J ends, which lost 5 bases and 1 base, there was a span of 18 bases. Germline CDR1 reads MNHEY; CDR2 reads SMNVEV (reference sequence). There are 17 residues in the CDR3. The CDR3 sequence: CASSTIRVPGAKNIQYF. CDR3 sequence (DNA): TGTGCCAGCAGTACCATTCGGGTCCCGGGGGCCAAAAACATTCAGTACTTC.

This clonotype was counted a few times. J is TRBJ1-2 and V is TRBV5-6; a weak D match, TRBD1 (6 bases). CDR3 length: 14 residues. CDR1 and CDR2 (germline): SGHDT, YYEEEE. Trimming removed 5 bases from V and 6 bases from J, with 17 bases in between. CDR3 sequence (DNA): TGTGCCAGCAGTTTAACGGGACATCTGAATGGCTACACCTTC. It is translated as CASSLTGHLNGYTF.

This chain uses TRBV20-1 with TRBJ1-6; 7 bases agree with TRBD1. Germline CDR1 reads DFQATT; CDR2 reads SNEGSKA (reference sequence). This CDR3 has 15 residues. With V trimmed by 1 base and J by 7 bases, 7 bases remained unmatched. The chain's CDR3 is CSARGGTDRNSPLHF. CDR3 in DNA: TGCAGTGCTAGAGGGGGGACAGACCGAAATTCACCCCTCCACTTT.

This clonotype has a count of ten or more. The chain recombines TRBV5-1 with TRBJ2-3; no clear D. V gave up 5 bases and J gave up 2 bases, with 12 bases separating them. The CDR3 has 14 residues. Germline V gene sequence: CDR1 SGHRS, CDR2 YFSETQ. DNA for the CDR3: TGCGCCAGCAGGCCAACGGTTGACACAGATACGCAGTATTTT. Translating it yields CASRPTVDTDTQYF.

V and J are TRBV30 and TRBJ2-2; D may be TRBD2 (6 bases). With 2 bases removed from V and 4 bases from J, the gap between germline ends came to 11 bases. Germline loops: CDR1 GTSNPN, CDR2 SVGIG (reference sequence). The CDR3 length is 14 residues. The CDR3 DNA reads as TGTGCCTGGAGTTTGGGGACTCGCACCGGGGAGCTGTTTTTT. Translating it yields CAWSLGTRTGELFF.

This clonotype has a count of ten or more. The chain joins TRBV25-1 to TRBJ1-3; D call uncertain. CDR3 size: 13 residues. Germline V gene sequence: CDR1 MGHDK, CDR2 SYGVNS. Trimming left V 6 bases short and J 0 bases short, with 6 bases between. CDR3 bases: TGTGCCAGCAGCTGGAGCTCTGGAAACACCATATATTTT. It is translated as CASSWSSGNTIYF.

This clonotype has just a few counts. The gene calls are TRBV12-3 or TRBV12-4 and TRBJ1-5; the D gene is possibly TRBD1 (5 bases). The V and J ends lost 3 bases and 7 bases respectively, with 13 bases between them. The CDR3 has 14 residues. The CDR3 reads CASSLGGERQPQHF. The CDR3 DNA follows: TGTGCCAGCAGTTTGGGGGGAGAAAGGCAGCCCCAGCATTTT.